The sequence of this T cell receptor (beta chain) was determined in a study of OX40 agonist ivuxolimab in advanced cancers. Study in general: Patients undergoing dose escalation presented with hepatocellular carcinoma, melanoma, renal cell or head and neck cancer.

Regarding the study as a whole: No antigen was identified for the clonally expanded peripheral T cells. CD8+ T cells averaged more expanded clones than CD4+.

Germline V lookup: CDR1 SGHDT, CDR2 YYEEEE. V lost 0 bases, J lost 3 bases, and 13 bases lay in between. This CDR3 region has 15 residues. On this clone itself: Antigen specificity is unknown.

Generated by immunoSEQ multiplex PCR, the TCRdb table keeps only in-frame clones and is missing some. The table has 78,000 or so clones, around nine tenths seen once; the top ten hold 2.5% to 3%. The TCR sequence derives from an adult with an advanced solid tumor such as melanoma, head and neck, liver or kidney cancer. V usage is TRBV5-6 and J usage is TRBJ2-7; D uncertain. Source: CD4+ or CD8+ T cells sorted from blood, taken in a trial of the OX40 agonist ivuxolimab. The CDR3 bases are TGTGCCAGCAGCTTGGCCGTCCTTACACACTACGAGCAGTACTTC. Translated: CASSLAVLTHYEQYF.